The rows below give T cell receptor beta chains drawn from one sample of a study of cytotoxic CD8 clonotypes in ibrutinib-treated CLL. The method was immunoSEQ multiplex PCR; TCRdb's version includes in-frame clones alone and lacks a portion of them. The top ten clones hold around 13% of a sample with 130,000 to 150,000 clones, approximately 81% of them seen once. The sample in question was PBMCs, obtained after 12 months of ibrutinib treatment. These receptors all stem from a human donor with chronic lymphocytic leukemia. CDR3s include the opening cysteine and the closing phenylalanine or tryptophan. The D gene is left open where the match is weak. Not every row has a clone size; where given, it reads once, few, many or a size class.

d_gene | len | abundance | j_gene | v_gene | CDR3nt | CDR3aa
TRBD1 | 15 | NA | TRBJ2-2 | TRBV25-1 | TGTGCCAGCAGTGTTCCGGGACAGTGGGCCGGGGAGCTGTTTTTT | CASSVPGQWAGELFF
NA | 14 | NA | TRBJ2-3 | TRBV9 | TGTGCCAGCAGCGTAGCCCCCTCTACAGATACGCAGTATTTT | CASSVAPSTDTQYF
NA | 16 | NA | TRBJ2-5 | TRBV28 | TGTGCCAGCAGTTCTCGTCCCGGGACGTTCCAAGAGACCCAGTACTTC | CASSSRPGTFQETQYF
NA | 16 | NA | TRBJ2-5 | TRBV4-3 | TGCGCCAGCAGCCAAGGAATTGGACACTACCAAGAGACCCAGTACTTC | CASSQGIGHYQETQYF
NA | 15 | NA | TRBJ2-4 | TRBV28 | TGTGCCAGCAGTTTTTCAACCATCCAACAAAACATTCAGTACTTC | CASSFSTIQQNIQYF
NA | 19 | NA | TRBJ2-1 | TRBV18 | TGTGCCAGCTCACCACCGATTAGTTTAGGGCATTACCGATACAATGAGCAGTTCTTC | CASSPPISLGHYRYNEQFF
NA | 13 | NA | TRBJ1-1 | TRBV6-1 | TGTGCCAGCACCATAAAGACAGGCACTGAAGCTTTCTTT | CASTIKTGTEAFF
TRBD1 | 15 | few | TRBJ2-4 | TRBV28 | TGTGCCAGCAGTTCATCCGGGACAGGGAAAAACATTCAGTACTTC | CASSSSGTGKNIQYF
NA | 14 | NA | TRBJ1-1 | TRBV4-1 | TGCGCCAGCAGCCCCCTCCCGCGAGGTACTGAAGCTTTCTTT | CASSPLPRGTEAFF
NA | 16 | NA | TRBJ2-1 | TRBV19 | TGTGCCAGTAGGCCCATGGCGAGGCCGGACTACAATGAGCAGTTCTTC | CASRPMARPDYNEQFF
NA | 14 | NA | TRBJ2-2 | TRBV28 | TGTGCCAGCAACGAGGGGCGGAACACCGGGGAGCTGTTTTTT | CASNEGRNTGELFF
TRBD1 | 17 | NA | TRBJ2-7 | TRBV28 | TGTGCCAGCAGTCCGTCCGGGGACAGCTACCGTTCCGACGAGCAGTACTTC | CASSPSGDSYRSDEQYF
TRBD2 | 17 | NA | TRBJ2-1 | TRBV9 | TGTGCCAGCAGCGGGTCACTAGCGGGAGGGCGGTACAATGAGCAGTTCTTC | CASSGSLAGGRYNEQFF
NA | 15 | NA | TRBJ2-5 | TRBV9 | TGTGCCAGCAGCCTTCTAACAGGGGGGGAGGAGACCCAGTACTTC | CASSLLTGGEETQYF
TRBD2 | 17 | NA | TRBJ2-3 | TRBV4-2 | TGTGCCAGCAGCCAAGGGACTAGCGAGAGAAGGTCAGATACGCAGTATTTT | CASSQGTSERRSDTQYF
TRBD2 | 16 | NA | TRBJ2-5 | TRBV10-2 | TGCGCCAGCAGTGACATGACTAGCGGGAGCCATGGGACCCAGTACTTC | CASSDMTSGSHGTQYF
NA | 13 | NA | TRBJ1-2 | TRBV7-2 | TGTGCCAGCAGCCAAGACAGTCTCTATGGCTACACCTTC | CASSQDSLYGYTF
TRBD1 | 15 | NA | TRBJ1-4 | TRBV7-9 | TGTGCCAGCAGCCTTCGTCGGACAGGGGATGAAAAACTGTTTTTT | CASSLRRTGDEKLFF
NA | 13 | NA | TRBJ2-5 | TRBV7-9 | TGTGCCAGCAGCTTTAGGAGGGGGGAGACCCAGTACTTC | CASSFRRGETQYF
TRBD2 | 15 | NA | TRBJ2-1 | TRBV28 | TGTGCCAGCAGAACTAGCGGGAGCTCCTACAATGAGCAGTTCTTC | CASRTSGSSYNEQFF
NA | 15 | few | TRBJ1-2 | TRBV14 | TGTGCCAGCAGCCAAATCGTTATGTCATTCTCTGGCTACACCTTC | CASSQIVMSFSGYTF
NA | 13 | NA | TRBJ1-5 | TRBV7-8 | TGTGCCACCCCAACCCCTGGGGTGCAGCCCCAGCATTTT | CATPTPGVQPQHF
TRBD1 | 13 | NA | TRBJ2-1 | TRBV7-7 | TGTGCCAGCAGCCAGGACAGGGACAATGAGCAGTTCTTC | CASSQDRDNEQFF
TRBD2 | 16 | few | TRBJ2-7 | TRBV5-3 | TGTGCCAGAAGCTTGAAGGCTAGCGGGAAATTATACGAGCAGTACTTC | CARSLKASGKLYEQYF
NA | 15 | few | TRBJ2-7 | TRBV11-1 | TGTGCCAGCAGCTTACCCCGGGGACAAGATTACGAGCAGTACTTC | CASSLPRGQDYEQYF
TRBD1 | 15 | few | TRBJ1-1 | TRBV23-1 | TGCGCCAGCAGTCAACCGACAGGGCTAAACACTGAAGCTTTCTTT | CASSQPTGLNTEAFF
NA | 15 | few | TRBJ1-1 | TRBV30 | TGTGCCTGGAGTGTATCGGCAGGGCTCAACACTGAAGCTTTCTTT | CAWSVSAGLNTEAFF
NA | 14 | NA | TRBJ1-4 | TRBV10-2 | TGCGCCAGCAGTGATTGGACAGAGAATGAAAAACTGTTTTTT | CASSDWTENEKLFF